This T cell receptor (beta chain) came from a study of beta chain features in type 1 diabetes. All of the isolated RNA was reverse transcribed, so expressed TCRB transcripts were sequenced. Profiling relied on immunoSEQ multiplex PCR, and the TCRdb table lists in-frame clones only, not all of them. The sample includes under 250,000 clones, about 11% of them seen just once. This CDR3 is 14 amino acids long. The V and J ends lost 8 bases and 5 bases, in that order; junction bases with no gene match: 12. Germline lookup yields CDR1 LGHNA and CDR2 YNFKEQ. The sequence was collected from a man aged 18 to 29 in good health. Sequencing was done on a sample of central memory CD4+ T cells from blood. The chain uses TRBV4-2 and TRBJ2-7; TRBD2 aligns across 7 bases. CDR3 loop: CASGIGGSIDEQYF. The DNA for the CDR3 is TGTGCCAGCGGCATAGGCGGGAGTATCGACGAGCAGTACTTC.